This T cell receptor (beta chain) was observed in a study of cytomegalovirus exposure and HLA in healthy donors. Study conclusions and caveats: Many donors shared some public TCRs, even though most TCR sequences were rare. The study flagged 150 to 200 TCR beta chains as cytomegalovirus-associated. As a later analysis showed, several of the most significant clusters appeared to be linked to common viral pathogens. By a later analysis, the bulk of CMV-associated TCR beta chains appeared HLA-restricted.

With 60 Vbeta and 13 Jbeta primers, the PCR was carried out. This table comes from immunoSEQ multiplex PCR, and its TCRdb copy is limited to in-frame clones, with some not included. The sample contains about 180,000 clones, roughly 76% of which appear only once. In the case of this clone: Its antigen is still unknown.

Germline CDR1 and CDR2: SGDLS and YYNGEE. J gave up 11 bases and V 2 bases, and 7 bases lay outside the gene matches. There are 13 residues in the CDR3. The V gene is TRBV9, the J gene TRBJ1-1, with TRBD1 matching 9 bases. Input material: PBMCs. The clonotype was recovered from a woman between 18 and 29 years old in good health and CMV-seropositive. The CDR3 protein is CASSVGTGSMAFF. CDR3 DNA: TGTGCCAGCAGCGTGGGGACAGGGTCTATGGCTTTCTTT.